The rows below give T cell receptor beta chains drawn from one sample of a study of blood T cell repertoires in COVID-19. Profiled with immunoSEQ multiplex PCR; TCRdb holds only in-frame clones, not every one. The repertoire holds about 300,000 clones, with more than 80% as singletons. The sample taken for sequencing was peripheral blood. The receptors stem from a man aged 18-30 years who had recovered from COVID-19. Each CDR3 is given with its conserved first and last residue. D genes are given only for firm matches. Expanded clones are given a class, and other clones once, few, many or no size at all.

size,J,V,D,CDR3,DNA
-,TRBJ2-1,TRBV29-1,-,CSVLLNEQFF,TGCAGCGTTTTACTCAATGAGCAGTTCTTC
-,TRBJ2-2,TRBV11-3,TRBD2,CASSAIAGGNTGELFF,TGTGCCAGCAGCGCTATAGCGGGAGGGAACACCGGGGAGCTGTTTTTT
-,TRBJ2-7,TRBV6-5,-,CASSQDSNEQYF,TGTGCCAGCAGTCAGGATTCGAACGAGCAGTACTTC
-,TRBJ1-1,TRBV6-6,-,CASSFREMNTEAFF,TGTGCCAGCAGTTTCCGGGAAATGAACACTGAAGCTTTCTTT
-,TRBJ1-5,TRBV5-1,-,CASSLGTDFRQPQHF,TGCGCCAGCAGCTTGGGGACAGATTTCAGGCAGCCCCAGCATTTT
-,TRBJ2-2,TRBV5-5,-,CASSPLHSGAGELFF,TGTGCCAGCAGCCCCCTTCACTCGGGGGCCGGGGAGCTGTTTTTT
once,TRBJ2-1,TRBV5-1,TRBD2,CASSLWGGSSYNEQFF,TGCGCCAGCAGCTTGTGGGGCGGGAGCTCCTACAATGAGCAGTTCTTC
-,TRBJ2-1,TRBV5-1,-,CASSYQQGSGGSGYNEQFF,TGCGCCAGCAGCTACCAACAGGGGTCAGGGGGTAGCGGATACAATGAGCAGTTCTTC
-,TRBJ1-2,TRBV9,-,CASSVAFGGAAGYTF,TGTGCCAGCAGCGTAGCTTTTGGAGGGGCTGCGGGCTACACCTTC
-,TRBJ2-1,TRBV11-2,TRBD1,CASSPDRASHNEQFF,TGTGCCAGCAGCCCAGACAGGGCGTCGCACAATGAGCAGTTCTTC
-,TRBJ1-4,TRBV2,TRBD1,CASSDFGTGSEKLFF,TGTGCCAGCAGTGACTTTGGGACAGGGAGTGAAAAACTGTTTTTT
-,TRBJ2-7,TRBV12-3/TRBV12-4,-,CASSGVGAYEQYF,TGTGCCAGCAGTGGGGTGGGAGCCTACGAGCAGTACTTC
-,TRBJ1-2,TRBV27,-,CATFGQDRDTYGYTF,TGTGCCACCTTCGGCCAGGACAGAGATACATATGGCTACACCTTC
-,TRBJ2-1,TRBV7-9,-,CASSLLVLNEQFF,TGTGCCAGCAGCTTACTCGTCTTGAATGAGCAGTTCTTC
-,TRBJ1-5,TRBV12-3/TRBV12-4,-,CASSWTADQPQHF,TGTGCCAGCTCCTGGACAGCTGATCAGCCCCAGCATTTT
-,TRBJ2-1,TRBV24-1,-,CATSVSSRGSPNNEQFF,TGTGCCACCAGTGTTAGCTCCAGGGGTTCTCCCAACAATGAGCAGTTCTTC
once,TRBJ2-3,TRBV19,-,CASSPWTGTDTQYF,TGTGCCAGTAGTCCCTGGACAGGCACAGATACGCAGTATTTT
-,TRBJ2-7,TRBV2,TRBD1,CASNPRAGGSFEQYF,TGTGCCAGCAACCCTAGGGCAGGGGGCTCTTTCGAGCAGTACTTC
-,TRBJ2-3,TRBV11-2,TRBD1,CASSPGTGYTDTQYF,TGTGCCAGCAGCCCCGGGACAGGGTACACAGATACGCAGTATTTT
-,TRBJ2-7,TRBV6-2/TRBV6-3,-,CASSSDAGSYEQYF,TGTGCCAGCAGTTCTGATGCCGGGTCCTACGAGCAGTACTTC
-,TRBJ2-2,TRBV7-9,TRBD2,CASSLGLAMGELFF,TGTGCCAGCAGCTTAGGACTAGCCATGGGGGAGCTGTTTTTT
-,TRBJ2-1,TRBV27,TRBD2,CASSLLAGGVSEQFF,TGTGCCAGCAGTTTGCTAGCGGGAGGGGTTAGTGAGCAGTTCTTC
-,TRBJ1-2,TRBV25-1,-,CASSPAGINYGYTF,TGTGCCAGCAGTCCCGCGGGGATCAACTATGGCTACACCTTC
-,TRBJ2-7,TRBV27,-,CASSLSRVYEQYF,TGTGCCAGCAGTTTATCGAGGGTCTACGAGCAGTACTTC
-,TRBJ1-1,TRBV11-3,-,CASSLERGRPEAFF,TGTGCCAGCAGCTTAGAAAGGGGAAGGCCTGAAGCTTTCTTT
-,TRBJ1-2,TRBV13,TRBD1,CASSLRDRAPFYGYTF,TGTGCCAGCAGCCTACGGGACAGGGCTCCCTTCTATGGCTACACCTTC
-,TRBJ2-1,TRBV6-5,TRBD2,CASRFISGGTNEQFF,TGTGCCAGCCGCTTCATTAGCGGGGGGACGAATGAGCAGTTCTTC
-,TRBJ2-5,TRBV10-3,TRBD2,CAIGRLADQETQYF,TGTGCCATCGGTAGACTAGCGGACCAAGAGACCCAGTACTTC
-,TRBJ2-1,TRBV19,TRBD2,CASSSGRAAKQFF,TGTGCCAGTAGTAGCGGGAGGGCCGCTAAGCAGTTCTTC